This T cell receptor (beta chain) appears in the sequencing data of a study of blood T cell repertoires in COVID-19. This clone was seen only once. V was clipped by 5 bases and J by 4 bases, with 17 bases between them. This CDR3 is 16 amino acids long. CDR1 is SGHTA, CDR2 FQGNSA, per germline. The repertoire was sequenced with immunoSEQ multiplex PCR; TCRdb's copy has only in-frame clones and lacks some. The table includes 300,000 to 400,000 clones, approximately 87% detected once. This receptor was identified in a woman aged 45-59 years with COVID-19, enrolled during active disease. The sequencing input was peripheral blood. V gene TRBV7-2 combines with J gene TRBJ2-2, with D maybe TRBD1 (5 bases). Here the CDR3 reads CASSVNPGPGTGELFF. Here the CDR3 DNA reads TGTGCCAGCAGCGTAAACCCAGGGCCGGGCACCGGGGAGCTGTTTTTT.